This T cell receptor (beta chain) was captured in a study of blood T cell repertoires in COVID-19. In the study overall: Sites across the United States, Italy and Spain contributed samples from acute and convalescent COVID-19. T cells, B-cell-depleted T cells, or PBMCs provided the cDNA or gDNA that served as material.

CDR1 is LNHDA, CDR2 SQIVND, per germline (reference sequence). The CDR3 contains 19 residues. V lost 3 bases to trimming and J lost 0 bases; unmatched junction nucleotides: 12. The assay was immunoSEQ multiplex PCR, and TCRdb's table has in-frame clones only and misses some. The top ten clones hold 1% to 1.5% of a sample with 95,000 to 150,000 clones, about 88% of them seen once. This chain uses TRBV19 with TRBJ2-1; 9 bases line up with TRBD2. The sequenced material came from peripheral blood. The source is a woman older than 75 with acute or convalescent COVID-19. The DNA of the CDR3 is TGTGCCAGTAGTATCATGGGAGCGGGGGGACCTATCTCCTACAATGAGCAGTTCTTC. This codes for CASSIMGAGGPISYNEQFF.